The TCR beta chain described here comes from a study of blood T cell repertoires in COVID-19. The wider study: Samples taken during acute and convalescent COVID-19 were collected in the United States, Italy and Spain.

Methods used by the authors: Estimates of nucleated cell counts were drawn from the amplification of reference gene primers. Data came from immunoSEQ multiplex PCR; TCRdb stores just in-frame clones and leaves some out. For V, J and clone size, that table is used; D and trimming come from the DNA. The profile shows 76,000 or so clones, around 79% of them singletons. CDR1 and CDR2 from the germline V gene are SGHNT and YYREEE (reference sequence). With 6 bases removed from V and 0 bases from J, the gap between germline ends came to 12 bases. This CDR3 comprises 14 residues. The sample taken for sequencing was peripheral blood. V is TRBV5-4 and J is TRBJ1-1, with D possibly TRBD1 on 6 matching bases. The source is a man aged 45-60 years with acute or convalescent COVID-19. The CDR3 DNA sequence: TGTGCCAGCACCACACAGGGAATGAACACTGAAGCTTTCTTT. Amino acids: CASTTQGMNTEAFF.